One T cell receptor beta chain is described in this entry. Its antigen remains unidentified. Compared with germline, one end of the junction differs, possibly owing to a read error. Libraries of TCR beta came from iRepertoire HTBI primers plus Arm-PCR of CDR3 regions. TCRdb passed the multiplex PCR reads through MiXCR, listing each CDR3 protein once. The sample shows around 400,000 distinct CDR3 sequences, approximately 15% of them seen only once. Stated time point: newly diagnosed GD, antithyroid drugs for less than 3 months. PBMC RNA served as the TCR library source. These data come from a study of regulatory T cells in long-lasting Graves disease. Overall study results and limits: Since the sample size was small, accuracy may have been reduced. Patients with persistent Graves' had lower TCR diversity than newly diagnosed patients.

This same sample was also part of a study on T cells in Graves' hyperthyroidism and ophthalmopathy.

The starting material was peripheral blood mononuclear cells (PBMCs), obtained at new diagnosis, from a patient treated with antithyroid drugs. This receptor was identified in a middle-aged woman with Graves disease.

The CDR3 bases are TGTGCCAGCGGCTTAGGGATAAATGAGCAGTTCTTC. It codes for CASGLGINEQFF. The V call is TRBV11-2, the J call TRBJ2-1; D not resolved. The germline gives CDR1 SGHAT, CDR2 FQNNGV. The CDR3 contains 12 residues.